The clone carrying this T cell receptor beta chain occurred many times. What it binds is unknown. What was sequenced were expressed TCRB transcripts, since all of the isolated RNA had been reverse transcribed. TCRdb's table, derived via immunoSEQ multiplex PCR, lists solely in-frame clones and lacks some. This table holds some 200,000 clones, approximately 11% found once. The data are from a study of beta chain features in type 1 diabetes. Study-wide context: Cell yields, gender and age were similar in healthy donors and patients.

J lost 2 bases, V lost 3 bases, and 7 bases had no gene match. This CDR3 has 17 residues. The germline gives CDR1 MGHDK, CDR2 SYGVNS. Notes on the study in general: Type 1 diabetes patients had TCRB CDR3s that were shorter (moderately but significantly so) in all four CD4+ subsets.

The sample was central memory CD4+ T cells from blood. This rearrangement joins TRBV25-1 to TRBJ2-3; TRBD2 matches at 11 bases. This clonotype originated in a man aged 18 to 29 in good health. The CDR3 reads CASSDLTSGAHTDTQYF. The CDR3 DNA is TGTGCCAGCAGTGACCTGACTAGCGGGGCCCACACAGATACGCAGTATTTT.